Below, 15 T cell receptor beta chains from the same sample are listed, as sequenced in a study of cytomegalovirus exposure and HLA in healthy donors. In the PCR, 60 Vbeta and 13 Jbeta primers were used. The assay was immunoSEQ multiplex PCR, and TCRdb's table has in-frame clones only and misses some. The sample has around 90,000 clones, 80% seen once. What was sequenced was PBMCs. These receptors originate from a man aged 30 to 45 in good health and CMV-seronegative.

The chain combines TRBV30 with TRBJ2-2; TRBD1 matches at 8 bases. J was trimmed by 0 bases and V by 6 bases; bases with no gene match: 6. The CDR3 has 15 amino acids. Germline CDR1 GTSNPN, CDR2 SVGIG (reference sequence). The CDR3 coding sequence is TGTGCCTGCCAGGACAGGGCCGCGAACACCGGGGAGCTGTTTTTT. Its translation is CACQDRAANTGELFF.

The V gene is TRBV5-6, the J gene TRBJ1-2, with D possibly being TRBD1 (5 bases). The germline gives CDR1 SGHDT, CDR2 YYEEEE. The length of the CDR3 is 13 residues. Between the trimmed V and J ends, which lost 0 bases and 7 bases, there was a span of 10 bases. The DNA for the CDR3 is TGTGCCAGCAGCTTGGGCAGGGTGGCTGGCTACACCTTC. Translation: CASSLGRVAGYTF.

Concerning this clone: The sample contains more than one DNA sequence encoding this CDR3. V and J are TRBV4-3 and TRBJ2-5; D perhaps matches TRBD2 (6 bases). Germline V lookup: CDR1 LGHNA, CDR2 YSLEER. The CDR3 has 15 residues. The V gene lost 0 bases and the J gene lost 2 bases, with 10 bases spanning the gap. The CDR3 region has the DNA TGCGCCAGCAGCCAAGAGAGGGGAGGACAAGAGACCCAGTACTTC. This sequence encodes CASSQERGGQETQYF.

The CDR3 region has the DNA TGTGCCAGCAGCGAGACCGGGACAGGGGCTGGGGCCAACGTCCTGACTTTC. This translates into CASSETGTGAGANVLTF. This sequence joins TRBV9 and TRBJ2-6, with 10 bases lining up with TRBD1. CDR3 length: 17 amino acids. The germline V gene encodes CDR1 SGDLS and CDR2 YYNGEE. V shed 3 bases and J 2 bases; nucleotides not matched to a gene: 5.

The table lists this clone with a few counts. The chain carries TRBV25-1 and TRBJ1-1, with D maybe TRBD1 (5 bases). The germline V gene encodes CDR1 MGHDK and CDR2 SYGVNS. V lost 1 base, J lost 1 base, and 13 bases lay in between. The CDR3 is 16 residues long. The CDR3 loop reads CASSESTGRGNTEAFF. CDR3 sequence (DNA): TGTGCCAGCAGTGAATCCACCGGAAGGGGGAACACTGAAGCTTTCTTT.

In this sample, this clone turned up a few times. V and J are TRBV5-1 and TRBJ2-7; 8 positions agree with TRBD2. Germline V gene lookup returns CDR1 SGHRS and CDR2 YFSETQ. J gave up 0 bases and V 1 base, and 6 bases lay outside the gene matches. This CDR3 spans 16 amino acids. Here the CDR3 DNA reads TGCGCCAGCAGCTTGTCGGCGGGGGGCGGCTCCTACGAGCAGTACTTC. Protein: CASSLSAGGGSYEQYF.

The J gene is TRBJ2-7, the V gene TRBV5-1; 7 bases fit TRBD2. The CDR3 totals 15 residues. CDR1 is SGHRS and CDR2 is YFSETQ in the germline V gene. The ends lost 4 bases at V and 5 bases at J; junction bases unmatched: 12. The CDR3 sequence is CASSPGLPSLNEQYF. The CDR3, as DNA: TGCGCCAGCAGCCCGGGACTACCTAGCTTGAACGAGCAGTACTTC. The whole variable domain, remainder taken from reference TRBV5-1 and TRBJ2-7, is KAGVTQTPRYLIKTRGQQVTLSCSPISGHRSVSWYQQTPGQGLQFLFEYFSETQRNKGNFPGRFSGRQFSNSRSEMNVSTLELGDSALYLCASSPGLPSLNEQYFGPGTRLTVT.

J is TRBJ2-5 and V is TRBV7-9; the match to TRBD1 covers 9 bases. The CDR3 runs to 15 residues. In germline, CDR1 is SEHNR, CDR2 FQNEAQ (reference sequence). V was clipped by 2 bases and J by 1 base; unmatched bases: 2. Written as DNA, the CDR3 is TGTGCCAGCAGCTTAAGGACAGGGGCCCAAGAGACCCAGTACTTC. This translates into CASSLRTGAQETQYF.

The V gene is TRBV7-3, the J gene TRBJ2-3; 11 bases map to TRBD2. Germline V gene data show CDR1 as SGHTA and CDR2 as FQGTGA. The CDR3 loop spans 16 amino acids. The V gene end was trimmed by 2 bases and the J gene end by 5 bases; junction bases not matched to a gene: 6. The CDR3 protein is CASSLLAGGPLDTQYF. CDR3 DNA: TGTGCCAGCAGCTTATTAGCGGGGGGGCCGTTAGATACGCAGTATTTT.

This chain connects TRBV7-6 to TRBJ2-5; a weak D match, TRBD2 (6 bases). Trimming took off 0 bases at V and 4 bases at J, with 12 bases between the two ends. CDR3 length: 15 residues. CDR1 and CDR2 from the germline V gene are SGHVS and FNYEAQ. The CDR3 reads CASSLAGGGSETQYF. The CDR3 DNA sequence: TGTGCCAGCAGCTTAGCGGGGGGAGGTTCAGAGACCCAGTACTTC.

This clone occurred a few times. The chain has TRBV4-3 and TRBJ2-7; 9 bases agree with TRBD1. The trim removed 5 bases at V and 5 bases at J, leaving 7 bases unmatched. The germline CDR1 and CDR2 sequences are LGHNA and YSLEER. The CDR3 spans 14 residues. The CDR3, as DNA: TGCGCCAGCAGCGAAACGGACAGGGGAGACGAGCAGTACTTC. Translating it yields CASSETDRGDEQYF.

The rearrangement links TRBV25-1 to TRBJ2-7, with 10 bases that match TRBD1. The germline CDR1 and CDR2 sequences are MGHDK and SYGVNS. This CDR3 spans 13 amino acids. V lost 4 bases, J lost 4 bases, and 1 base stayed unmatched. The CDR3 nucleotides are TGTGCCAGCAGTGGACAGGGGGCTTACGAGCAGTACTTC. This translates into CASSGQGAYEQYF.

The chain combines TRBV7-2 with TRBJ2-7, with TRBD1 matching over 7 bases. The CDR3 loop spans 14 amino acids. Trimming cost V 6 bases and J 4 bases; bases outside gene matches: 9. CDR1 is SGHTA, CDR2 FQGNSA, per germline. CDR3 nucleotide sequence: TGTGCCAGCAGGCCTACCGGGACAGCTTACGAGCAGTACTTC. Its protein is CASRPTGTAYEQYF.

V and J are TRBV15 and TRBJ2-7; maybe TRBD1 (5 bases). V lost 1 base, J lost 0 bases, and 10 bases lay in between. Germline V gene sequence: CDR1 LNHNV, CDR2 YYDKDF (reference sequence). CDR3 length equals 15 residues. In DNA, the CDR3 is TGTGCCACCAGCAGAGCTCCCGACAGCTCCTACGAGCAGTACTTC. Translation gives CATSRAPDSSYEQYF.

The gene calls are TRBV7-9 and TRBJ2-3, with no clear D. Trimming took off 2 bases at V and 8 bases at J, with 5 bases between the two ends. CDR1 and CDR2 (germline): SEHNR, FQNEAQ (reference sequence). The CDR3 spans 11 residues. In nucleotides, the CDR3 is TGTGCCAGCAGCTTAAGTAGTACGCAGTATTTT. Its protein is CASSLSSTQYF.